The source of this T cell receptor beta chain is a study of T-cell memory formation after mild COVID-19. This clonotype was seen a handful of times. In TCRdb, the 5' RACE reads were re-called with MiXCR into one record per CDR3 protein. The sample has 300,000 to 400,000 distinct CDR3 sequences, 12% to 15% seen once; the top ten hold approximately 21%. The ends lost 0 bases at V and 5 bases at J; junction bases unmatched: 14. CDR3 length: 18 amino acids. Germline V gene lookup returns CDR1 SGHRS and CDR2 YFSETQ. V and J are TRBV5-1 and TRBJ2-3; 8 nucleotides line up with TRBD2. This TCR was sampled from a man aged 18 to 29 who had mild COVID-19 (a few samples of this study predate the infection). Cell type and time point are not known. The sequenced sample was PBMCs or a T cell subset sorted from them (not recorded which). CDR3 coding DNA: TGCGCCAGCAGCTTGGCCGGGATTGCGGGGGGTCACGGAGATACGCAGTATTTT. This gives the protein CASSLAGIAGGHGDTQYF. Based on the CDR3 plus reference TRBV5-1 and TRBJ2-3, the full variable domain is KAGVTQTPRYLIKTRGQQVTLSCSPISGHRSVSWYQQTPGQGLQFLFEYFSETQRNKGNFPGRFSGRQFSNSRSEMNVSTLELGDSALYLCASSLAGIAGGHGDTQYFGPGTRLTVL.